This T cell receptor (beta chain) appears in the sequencing data of a study of T cell repertoires in cytomegalovirus infection. At the level of the study: It was the public TCR beta signatures that indicated both CMV infection and matching HLA type. Notes on the study in general: CMV-specific TCR beta clonotypes restricted by HLA-C were the ones dominating the ex vivo response. Of the TCR beta families, the public ones yielded a cumulative frequency that identified carriers of CMV plus the relevant HLA.

MiXCR, run by TCRdb on the reads, gives a single entry per CDR3 protein. This table holds under 600,000 distinct CDR3 sequences, about 15% found once. V was clipped by 8 bases and J by 7 bases, with 21 bases between them. Germline loops: CDR1 LGHNT, CDR2 FRNRAP. The length of the CDR3 is 14 residues. This clonotype showed up just a few times. Its specificity is unknown. The chain couples TRBV12-5 to TRBJ2-7, with D possibly matching TRBD1 (5 bases). This TCR derives from a human donor in good health (CMV status not recorded). Some clones in this sample may be carry-over from other donors' samples. The sample comprised CD8+ T cells from PBMCs. The DNA of the CDR3 is TGTGCTAGTACACGCTCCCCCGACAGTGGGGAGCAGTACTTC. Protein sequence: CASTRSPDSGEQYF.